The 5 T cell receptor beta chains below come from one sample, sequenced in a study of OX40 agonist ivuxolimab in advanced cancers. Profiled with immunoSEQ multiplex PCR; TCRdb holds only in-frame clones, not every one. The table records some 63,000 clones, more than 75% of them present only once. The source material was CD4+ or CD8+ T cells sorted from blood, sampled in a trial of the OX40 agonist ivuxolimab. Receptor source: an adult with an advanced solid tumor such as melanoma, head and neck, liver or kidney cancer.

This rearrangement joins TRBV10-3 to TRBJ1-1; 7 bases map to TRBD1. CDR3 length: 16 amino acids. V lost 3 bases to trimming and J lost 3 bases; unmatched junction nucleotides: 10. Germline lookup yields CDR1 ENHRY and CDR2 SYGVKD. The CDR3 DNA sequence: TGTGCCATCAGTGAAGGGGGCCTCGTACAGGACACTGAAGCTTTCTTT. Translated, it gives CAISEGGLVQDTEAFF.

The rearrangement links TRBV29-1 to TRBJ2-7; 11 nucleotides match TRBD1. Losses at the gene ends were 7 bases for V and 7 bases for J; bases not matched to a gene: 18. The CDR3 is 16 residues long. Looked up from germline, CDR1 is SQVTM and CDR2 is ANQGSEA. The chain's CDR3 is CSARRDRGTGGGEQYF. CDR3 coding DNA: TGCAGCGCCCGCCGGGACAGGGGGACGGGGGGGGGAGAGCAGTACTTC.

By sample share, this clone is medium-sized. This chain connects TRBV9 to TRBJ2-3; D not certain. The V gene lost 0 bases and the J gene lost 1 base, with 6 bases spanning the gap. CDR3 length: 14 residues. Germline CDR1 reads SGDLS; CDR2 reads YYNGEE. CDR3 loop: CASSVGWGTDTQYF. CDR3 bases: TGTGCCAGCAGCGTAGGTTGGGGCACAGATACGCAGTATTTT.

This clone occurred once. Germline is not matched at one junction end, which may reflect a read error. This sample includes further DNA sequences coding for the same CDR3. CDR3 loop: CASSISGRAGPTGELFF. The CDR3, as DNA: TGTGCTAGCAGCATTAGCGGGAGGGCCGGTCCGACCGGGGAGCTGTTTTTT. V usage is TRBV7-7 and J usage is TRBJ2-2; 11 bases fit TRBD2. CDR3 length: 17 residues. Germline V gene sequence: CDR1 SSHAT, CDR2 FNYEAQ (reference sequence).

The chain has TRBV11-3 and TRBJ2-5; D is unclear. The length of the CDR3 is 15 residues. Trimming took 0 bases from V and 4 from J, leaving 12 bases between them. Germline V lookup: CDR1 SGHNT, CDR2 YENEEA. In DNA, the CDR3 is TGTGCCAGCAGCTTAGAAGCTCAATTGGGAGAGACCCAGTACTTC. It is translated as CASSLEAQLGETQYF.